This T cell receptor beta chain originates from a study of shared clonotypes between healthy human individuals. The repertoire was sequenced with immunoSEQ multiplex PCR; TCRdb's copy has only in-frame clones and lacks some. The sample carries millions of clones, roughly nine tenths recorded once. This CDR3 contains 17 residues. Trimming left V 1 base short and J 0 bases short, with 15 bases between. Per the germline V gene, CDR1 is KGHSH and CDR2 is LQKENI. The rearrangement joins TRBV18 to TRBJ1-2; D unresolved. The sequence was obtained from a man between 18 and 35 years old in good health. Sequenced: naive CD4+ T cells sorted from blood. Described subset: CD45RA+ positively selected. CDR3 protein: CASSPLQEHPTNYGYTF. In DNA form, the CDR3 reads TGTGCCAGCTCACCACTGCAGGAACATCCCACTAACTATGGCTACACCTTC.